Sequencing of this T cell receptor (beta chain) was carried out in a study of cytomegalovirus exposure and HLA in healthy donors. Study-level points and caveats: Previous analysis showed most TCR beta V segments were productive about 90% or about 30% of the time.

It was with 60 Vbeta and 13 Jbeta primers that the PCR ran. This table comes from immunoSEQ multiplex PCR, and its TCRdb copy is limited to in-frame clones, with some not included. The listing records some 130,000 clones. The CDR3 length is 14 residues. The V and J ends lost 7 bases and 1 base respectively, with 12 bases between them. Germline loops: CDR1 SEHNR, CDR2 FQNEAQ (reference sequence). As to this clone: The antigen is undetermined.

This sequence joins TRBV7-9 and TRBJ2-3; D remains ambiguous. Sample: PBMCs. This receptor was identified in a man aged 18 to 30 in good health and CMV-seronegative. CDR3 in DNA: TGTGCCAGCATGAGGCCCTTACGCACAGATACGCAGTATTTT. Its protein product is CASMRPLRTDTQYF.